This T cell receptor (beta chain) was identified in a study of blood T cell repertoires in COVID-19 (dated by TCRdb to the early 2020s). Background for the entire study: Recovered participants in ImmuneRACE Cohort 3 were defined as having two consecutive negative NP/OP PCR tests, clearance from a healthcare professional, or resolution of symptoms. The collaborator samples originated in the United States, Italy and Spain and spanned the acute and convalescent phases of COVID-19. Where HLA class I and class II types were available, the types were taken from metadata supplied by the sample provider, not from assay-based typing. Subjects who had been exposed to COVID-19, were actively infected with it, or had recovered from it provided the deeply sampled blood TCRbeta repertoires that made up the dataset. The repertoires were released in a freely available public database intended as a resource for research on the immune response to SARS-CoV-2. Sample metadata almost always included a de-identified subject ID, COVID-19 status, age in years and sex. The prospective study material was composed of cDNA or gDNA derived from T cells, B-cell-depleted T cells, or PBMCs. Samples came from the ongoing ImmuneRACE study (first 160 participants) plus 1,254 subjects from 6 global collaborators.

Study-wide conclusions, independent of this receptor: Clinical and demographic metadata were provided uncurated, with the amount varying by source and participant.

In the prospective study, participants were roughly 18 to 100 years old, resided in fewer than 25 geographic areas of the United States, and were enrolled through a virtual design. In the prospective study, cohorts were assigned on the basis of participant-reported clinical history obtained from a screening survey and a study questionnaire. In the prospective study, mobile phlebotomists collected whole blood, serum and a nasopharyngeal or oropharyngeal swab from each participant. Additional blood draws and questionnaires over an approximately 2-month period could optionally be provided by prospective study participants. Blood samples from the prospective study were shipped frozen or at room temperature prior to DNA extraction. With regard to this clone: Its specific antigen is unknown. Base qualities were left out, and no much larger clone turns up one base away.

Including cysteine and phenylalanine, the CDR3 has 13 amino acids. Only the CDR3 DNA is retained, 39 bases long and in frame from the first base. CDR1 LNHDA and CDR2 SQIVND are derived from the germline V gene (reference sequence). V loses 10 bases, J loses 6 bases, and the germline ends lie 16 bases apart. TCRbeta CDR3 regions were amplified from genomic DNA using the immunoSEQ Assay, a bias-controlled multiplex PCR. For the original study's pipeline: Nucleated cell counts per sample were estimated from amplification of reference gene primers within the assay. To quantify the absolute abundance of each unique TCRbeta CDR3 rearrangement, sequence reads were collapsed and filtered. For each sample, productive Simpson clonality was calculated as the square root of Simpson's diversity index across productive rearrangements. Drawn from immuneACCESS, this table holds only the in-frame rearrangements with V and J called that TCRdb kept. Clones are partly lost; checked studies trace under half to an unresolved V gene and leave the rest unexplained. That table is the source of V, J and clone size, and D and trimming were worked out from the DNA. The sample has 210,000 or so clones on record, less than 90% of them singletons. The biggest ten clones account for roughly 3.2% of the sample.

The sequencing input was PBMCs or T cells enriched from blood (not recorded which). The chain uses TRBV19 and TRBJ1-5; a tentative D call is TRBD1 (5 bases match). The TCR sequence derives from a woman between 45 and 60 years old in a cohort exposed to, infected with or recovered from COVID-19 (not recorded which). This receptor carries the CDR3 CATWGTRGQPQHF. The DNA reads as follows: TGTGCCACCTGGGGGACTCGAGGTCAGCCCCAGCATTTT.